The 14 T cell receptor beta chains below were found in one sample sequenced in a study of cytomegalovirus exposure and HLA in healthy donors (dated by TCRdb to the late 2010s). Receptors were amplified or captured by the immunoSEQ multiplex PCR assay. For the multiplex PCR, a mixture combining 60 forward primers for TCR Vbeta segments and 13 reverse primers for TCR Jbeta segments was used. TCRdb holds this immuneACCESS table with in-frame rearrangements only. Some clones are missing; in checked studies, unresolved V genes explain under half, and the rest has no known cause. This sample is represented by 55,000 to 70,000 clones; under 85% of them were singletons. The ten largest make up roughly 5.1% of the sample. The sample was PBMCs. These receptors were collected from a male donor in good health and CMV-seropositive.

DNA for the CDR3: TGTGCCAGCAGCTTGGGACAGGGAGGTGATGGCTACACCTTC. It translates to CASSLGQGGDGYTF. The V and J genes are TRBV7-9 and TRBJ1-2; TRBD1 aligns across 9 bases. There are 14 residues in the CDR3. Germline V gene sequence: CDR1 SEHNR, CDR2 FQNEAQ (reference sequence). With V trimmed by 3 bases and J by 6 bases, 5 bases remained unmatched.

This sequence joins TRBV9 and TRBJ1-2; no clear D gene. V was pared by 0 bases and J by 0 bases, with 6 bases between. Germline V gives CDR1 SGDLS, CDR2 YYNGEE. CDR3 size: 14 residues. The CDR3 nucleotides are TGTGCCAGCAGCGTAGAATCGTCTAACTATGGCTACACCTTC. This sequence encodes CASSVESSNYGYTF.

This chain joins TRBV7-2 and TRBJ2-1, with 9 bases aligning to TRBD2. The CDR3 covers 16 residues. The germline V gene has CDR1 SGHTA and CDR2 FQGNSA. After removal of 6 bases from V and 4 bases from J, the junction contained 10 bases not matched to a gene. In DNA form, the CDR3 reads TGTGCCAGCAGTGAACCGCGGGGGGGCGGATACAATGAGCAGTTCTTC. Translating gives CASSEPRGGGYNEQFF.

The chain is built from TRBV5-4 and TRBJ1-6, with 8 positions matching TRBD1. The CDR3 sequence is 14 residues long. Germline V gene lookup returns CDR1 SGHNT and CDR2 YYREEE (reference sequence). V lost 2 bases, J lost 9 bases, and 4 bases stayed unmatched. CDR3 nucleotide sequence: TGTGCCAGCAGCTTACAGGGGACAGGTTCACCCCTCCACTTT. It is translated as CASSLQGTGSPLHF.

The chain uses TRBV10-3 and TRBJ1-5; no reliable D call. Germline V gene sequence: CDR1 ENHRY, CDR2 SYGVKD. The CDR3 covers 17 residues. Trimming took off 3 bases at V and 3 bases at J, with 18 bases between the two ends. CDR3 sequence reads: CAISDPSLGRTNQPQHF. CDR3 DNA: TGTGCCATCAGTGACCCTTCCCTAGGGAGAACCAATCAGCCCCAGCATTTT.

The J gene is TRBJ2-5, the V gene TRBV30; 8 bases are shared with TRBD2. The CDR3 covers 15 residues. Germline CDR1 and CDR2: GTSNPN and SVGIG (reference sequence). V lost 0 bases and J lost 5; bases outside the gene matches: 8. The CDR3 loop reads CAWSVETSVSETQYF. CDR3 in DNA: TGTGCCTGGAGTGTGGAGACTAGCGTCTCGGAGACCCAGTACTTC.

The chain has TRBV27 and TRBJ2-3; maybe TRBD2 (5 bases). CDR3 size: 14 residues. V lost 3 bases and J 5 bases, leaving 12 bases between the germline ends. From germline, CDR1 is MNHEY and CDR2 SMNVEV (reference sequence). CDR3 amino acids: CASSFIGGGDTQYF. The CDR3 DNA sequence: TGTGCCAGCAGTTTTATCGGCGGAGGAGATACGCAGTATTTT.

The rearrangement uses TRBV28 and TRBJ2-2, with a tentative D call TRBD1 (6 bases). CDR1 MDHEN and CDR2 SYDVKM come from the germline V gene. The length of the CDR3 is 17 residues. The ends were cut back, 4 bases at V and 0 bases at J, with 15 bases in the middle. The CDR3: CASSWSDRITNTGELFF. The CDR3 coding sequence is TGTGCCAGCAGTTGGTCAGACAGGATCACGAACACCGGGGAGCTGTTTTTT.

The chain recombines TRBV6-5 with TRBJ1-5; 8 bases agree with TRBD1. J gave up 1 base and V 6 bases, and 2 bases lay outside the gene matches. CDR1 is MNHEY, CDR2 SVGAGI, per germline. The CDR3 is 14 amino acids. DNA of the CDR3: TGTGCCAGCAGGCGACAGGGGAGCAATCAGCCCCAGCATTTT. Translation gives CASRRQGSNQPQHF.

CDR3 amino acids: CASSYDSGGVDTQYF. CDR3 nucleotides: TGCGCCAGCAGCTACGATAGCGGGGGGGTAGATACGCAGTATTTT. The rearrangement uses TRBV5-1 and TRBJ2-3, with TRBD2 matching 11 bases. J gave up 5 bases and V 3 bases, and 5 bases lay outside the gene matches. The CDR3 is 15 amino acids. Per the germline V gene, CDR1 is SGHRS and CDR2 is YFSETQ. Looking up the rest from reference TRBV5-1 and TRBJ2-3 gives the full variable domain: KAGVTQTPRYLIKTRGQQVTLSCSPISGHRSVSWYQQTPGQGLQFLFEYFSETQRNKGNFPGRFSGRQFSNSRSEMNVSTLELGDSALYLCASSYDSGGVDTQYFGPGTRLTVL.

V is TRBV18 and J is TRBJ2-1; the D gene is possibly TRBD1 (6 bases). Trimming cost V 0 bases and J 8 bases, with 14 bases left between them. This CDR3 spans 15 amino acids. The V gene's germline CDR1 is KGHSH and CDR2 LQKENI. In DNA, the CDR3 is TGTGCCAGCTCACCACCGAACAGGGACGGTGATGAGCAGTTCTTC. It is translated as CASSPPNRDGDEQFF.

In DNA form, the CDR3 reads TGTGCCAGCAGCTTATCGCCGACATCTAACTATGGCTACACCTTC. This gives the protein CASSLSPTSNYGYTF. This chain connects TRBV11-2 to TRBJ1-2; D unclear. The germline V gene has CDR1 SGHAT and CDR2 FQNNGV. The V end was cut by 2 bases, the J end by 0 bases, with 10 bases between. The CDR3 sequence is 15 residues long.

The V call is TRBV30, the J call TRBJ2-3; 9 bases agree with TRBD2. Germline CDR1 GTSNPN, CDR2 SVGIG (reference sequence). CDR3 size: 14 residues. The V segment lost 5 bases and the J segment 4 bases; nucleotides outside the gene matches: 7. This CDR3 is CAWERGAHADTQYF. The CDR3 bases are TGTGCCTGGGAGCGGGGGGCCCACGCAGATACGCAGTATTTT. Variable domain in full (rest from reference TRBV30 and TRBJ2-3): SQTIHQWPATLVQPVGSPLSLECTVEGTSNPNLYWYRQAAGRGLQLLFYSVGIGQISSEVPQNLSASRPQDRQFILSSKKLLLSDSGFYLCAWERGAHADTQYFGPGTRLTVL.

This rearrangement joins TRBV21-1 to TRBJ1-2; the D segment call TRBD1 is taken from the table without a DNA check. TRBV21-1 is an annotated pseudogene. The CDR3 contains 15 residues. The CDR3 sequence is CASSLQGTINYGYTF. CDR3 DNA: TGTGCCAGCAGCTTACAGGGGACCATTAACTATGGCTACACCTTC.